A selection of T cell receptor beta chains follows, all from one sample in a study of multiple sclerosis patients with progressive multifocal leukoencephalopathy. Using immunoSEQ multiplex PCR, the repertoire was profiled, and TCRdb retains in-frame clones only, with some absent. The repertoire consists of 30,000 to 35,000 clones, with about 90% occurring once and the leading ten covering around 3.1%. The sequencing here drew on PBMCs, taken from a patient treated with natalizumab. The receptors were sampled from a human donor with progressive multifocal leukoencephalopathy. Each CDR3 is given with its conserved first and last residue. Each record gives: V gene, J gene, clone size, D gene, CDR3 DNA, CDR3 protein. D genes are given only for firm matches. Rows may omit the clone size; those that give it use once, few, many or a size class.

v_gene: TRBV27; j_gene: TRBJ2-3; abundance: -; d_gene: TRBD2; CDR3nt: TGTGCCAGCAGCCCCGGGACTAGCGGCAAGACTAGCACAGATACGCAGTATTTT; CDR3aa: CASSPGTSGKTSTDTQYF
v_gene: TRBV5-4; j_gene: TRBJ2-1; abundance: -; d_gene: TRBD2; CDR3nt: TGTGCCAGCAGCTTTAGCGGGAGCTCCTACAATGAGCAGTTCTTC; CDR3aa: CASSFSGSSYNEQFF
v_gene: TRBV9; j_gene: TRBJ2-7; abundance: -; d_gene: TRBD2; CDR3nt: TGTGCCAGCAGCGTAGGCGGGAGTGTCTACGAGCAGTACTTC; CDR3aa: CASSVGGSVYEQYF
v_gene: TRBV28; j_gene: TRBJ2-3; abundance: -; d_gene: -; CDR3nt: TGTGCCTCTGTGGGTGACGGAGATACGCAGTATTTT; CDR3aa: CASVGDGDTQYF
v_gene: TRBV6-5; j_gene: TRBJ1-2; abundance: -; d_gene: -; CDR3nt: TGTGCCAGCACCCAAATGAGGGGCGCGATCTTTGGCTACACCTTC; CDR3aa: CASTQMRGAIFGYTF
v_gene: TRBV6-5; j_gene: TRBJ2-1; abundance: -; d_gene: TRBD1; CDR3nt: TGTGCCAGCAGGCTCGCGAGACAGGGGTGGAATGAGCAGTTCTTC; CDR3aa: CASRLARQGWNEQFF
v_gene: TRBV6-1; j_gene: TRBJ2-6; abundance: -; d_gene: -; CDR3nt: TGTGCCAGCACCAGGGGTCCCGGGGCCAACGTCCTGACTTTC; CDR3aa: CASTRGPGANVLTF
v_gene: TRBV9; j_gene: TRBJ2-2; abundance: -; d_gene: TRBD2; CDR3nt: TGTGCCAGCAGCGCCGCGCGGGGAGGGCTCACCGGGGAGCTGTTTTTT; CDR3aa: CASSAARGGLTGELFF
v_gene: TRBV27; j_gene: TRBJ2-2; abundance: -; d_gene: -; CDR3nt: TGTGCCAGCACCCAAAGACAGAACACCGGGGAGCTGTTTTTT; CDR3aa: CASTQRQNTGELFF
v_gene: TRBV23-1; j_gene: TRBJ1-5; abundance: once; d_gene: TRBD1; CDR3nt: TGCGCCGGGGGACAGGGCAGCCGGTGGCGTCAGCCCCAGCATTTT; CDR3aa: CAGGQGSRWRQPQHF
v_gene: TRBV5-6; j_gene: TRBJ2-1; abundance: -; d_gene: TRBD1; CDR3nt: TGTGCCAGCAGCTCCGGGACAGGGTACAATGAGCAGTTCTTC; CDR3aa: CASSSGTGYNEQFF
v_gene: TRBV28; j_gene: TRBJ2-7; abundance: -; d_gene: -; CDR3nt: TGTGCCAGCAGTACACGACAGCCCTACGAGCAGTACTTC; CDR3aa: CASSTRQPYEQYF
v_gene: TRBV18; j_gene: TRBJ1-1; abundance: few; d_gene: -; CDR3nt: TGTGCCAGCTCACCACCGGGAGTTCGGAACACTGAAGCTTTCTTT; CDR3aa: CASSPPGVRNTEAFF
v_gene: TRBV9; j_gene: TRBJ1-2; abundance: few; d_gene: -; CDR3nt: TGTGCCAGCAGCGCCGGCTGGGACATTAACTATGGCTACACCTTC; CDR3aa: CASSAGWDINYGYTF
v_gene: TRBV28; j_gene: TRBJ2-1; abundance: -; d_gene: TRBD2; CDR3nt: TGTGCCAGCAGTTTACAAGCGGGAATTACCTACCGCGATGAGCAGTTCTTC; CDR3aa: CASSLQAGITYRDEQFF
v_gene: TRBV9; j_gene: TRBJ2-7; abundance: -; d_gene: TRBD1; CDR3nt: TGTGCCAGCAGCGTTTTGAGCCAGGGGGACGAGCAGTACTTC; CDR3aa: CASSVLSQGDEQYF
v_gene: TRBV7-9; j_gene: TRBJ1-3; abundance: -; d_gene: -; CDR3nt: TGTGCCAGCAGCTTTGAGGGTAGCTCTGGAAACACCATATATTTT; CDR3aa: CASSFEGSSGNTIYF
v_gene: TRBV19; j_gene: TRBJ2-6; abundance: -; d_gene: -; CDR3nt: TGTGCCAGTAGTGCCGCAGTAAGGGGATCTGGGGCCAACGTCCTGACTTTC; CDR3aa: CASSAAVRGSGANVLTF
v_gene: TRBV19; j_gene: TRBJ1-1; abundance: -; d_gene: -; CDR3nt: TGTGCCAGTAGTATTCCGACAGTCGAAGCTTTCTTT; CDR3aa: CASSIPTVEAFF
v_gene: TRBV11-2; j_gene: TRBJ1-5; abundance: -; d_gene: TRBD1; CDR3nt: TGTGCCAGCAGCGACGGGACAGGCGATAGCAATCAGCCCCAGCATTTT; CDR3aa: CASSDGTGDSNQPQHF
v_gene: TRBV14; j_gene: TRBJ2-1; abundance: few; d_gene: TRBD2; CDR3nt: TGTGCCAGCAGCCAAGATTTTCCTGGCGGGAGCAATGAGCAGTTCTTC; CDR3aa: CASSQDFPGGSNEQFF
v_gene: TRBV10-3; j_gene: TRBJ2-1; abundance: -; d_gene: TRBD2; CDR3nt: TGTGCCATTGGGAGGGGCCATGAGCAGTTCTTC; CDR3aa: CAIGRGHEQFF
v_gene: TRBV7-8; j_gene: TRBJ1-5; abundance: -; d_gene: TRBD1; CDR3nt: TGTGCCAGCAGCTTAGCGGGCACAGGGGGAAGGATCAGCAATCAGCCCCAGCATTTT; CDR3aa: CASSLAGTGGRISNQPQHF
v_gene: TRBV2; j_gene: TRBJ2-7; abundance: few; d_gene: TRBD1; CDR3nt: TGTGCCAGCATCTTCCGGGACAGGGGCCACGAGCAGTACTTC; CDR3aa: CASIFRDRGHEQYF
v_gene: TRBV19; j_gene: TRBJ1-5; abundance: -; d_gene: TRBD1; CDR3nt: TGTGCCAGTAGTGAGGGGGCCAGCCTCAGCAATCAGCCCCAGCATTTT; CDR3aa: CASSEGASLSNQPQHF